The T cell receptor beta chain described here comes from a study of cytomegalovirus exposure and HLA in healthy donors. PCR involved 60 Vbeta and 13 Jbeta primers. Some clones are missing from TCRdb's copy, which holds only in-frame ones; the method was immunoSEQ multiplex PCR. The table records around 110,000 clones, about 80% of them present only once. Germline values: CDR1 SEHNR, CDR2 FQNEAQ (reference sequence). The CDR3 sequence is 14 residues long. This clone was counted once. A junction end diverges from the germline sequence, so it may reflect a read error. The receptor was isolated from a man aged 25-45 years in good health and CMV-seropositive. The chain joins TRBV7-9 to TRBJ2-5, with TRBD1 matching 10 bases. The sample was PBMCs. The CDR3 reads CSSSLTGGIETQYF. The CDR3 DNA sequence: TGTTCCAGCAGCCTGACAGGGGGCATAGAGACCCAGTACTTC.